The entry below gives a single T cell receptor (beta chain) sequence along with its context. Investigators amplified TCR beta CDR3 regions from RNA transcripts. Second-round multiplex PCR came after a first-round RT-PCR that employed HTBI primers. TCRdb reprocessed the multiplex PCR reads via MiXCR and lists one record per CDR3 protein. The table includes about 740,000 distinct CDR3 sequences, around 40% detected once. Ophthalmopathy in the donors was of moderate-to-severe activity, with CAS ≥3, NOSPECS ≥4 and duration under 3 months. This entry comes from a study of Graves' ophthalmopathy and Graves' hyperthyroidism. Sequenced material: peripheral blood. The receptor's source is an adult man with Graves' ophthalmopathy.

The CDR3 here is CASSPRQGGTGETQYF. CDR3 coding DNA: TGTGCCAGCAGCCCTAGACAGGGCGGTACGGGAGAGACCCAGTACTTC. V is TRBV7-7 and J is TRBJ2-5; 7 nucleotides match TRBD1. Trimming took 5 bases from V and 4 from J; bases not matched to a gene: 13. The CDR3 runs 16 residues. The germline V gene has CDR1 SSHAT and CDR2 FNYEAQ (reference sequence). The variable domain in full, completed from reference TRBV7-7 and TRBJ2-5, reads GAGVSQSPRYKVTKRGQDVTLRCDPISSHATLYWYQQALGQGPEFLTYFNYEAQPDKSGLPSDRFSAERPEGSISTLTIQRTEQRDSAMYRCASSPRQGGTGETQYFGPGTRLLVL.